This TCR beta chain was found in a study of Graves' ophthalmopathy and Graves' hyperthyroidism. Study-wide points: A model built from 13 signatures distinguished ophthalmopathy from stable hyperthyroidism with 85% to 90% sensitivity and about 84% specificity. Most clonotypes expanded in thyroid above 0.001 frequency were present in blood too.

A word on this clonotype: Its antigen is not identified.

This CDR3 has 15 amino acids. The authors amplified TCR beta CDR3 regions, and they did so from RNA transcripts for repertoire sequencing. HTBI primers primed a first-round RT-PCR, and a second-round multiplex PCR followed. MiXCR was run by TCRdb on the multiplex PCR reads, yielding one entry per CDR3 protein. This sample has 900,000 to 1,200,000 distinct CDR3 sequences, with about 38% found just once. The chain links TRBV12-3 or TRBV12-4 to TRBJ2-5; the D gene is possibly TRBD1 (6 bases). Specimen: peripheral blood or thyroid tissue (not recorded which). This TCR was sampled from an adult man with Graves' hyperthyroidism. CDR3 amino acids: CASARDIRGQETQYF. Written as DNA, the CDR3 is TGTGCTAGTGCCCGGGACATCCGCGGACAAGAGACCCAGTACTTC.